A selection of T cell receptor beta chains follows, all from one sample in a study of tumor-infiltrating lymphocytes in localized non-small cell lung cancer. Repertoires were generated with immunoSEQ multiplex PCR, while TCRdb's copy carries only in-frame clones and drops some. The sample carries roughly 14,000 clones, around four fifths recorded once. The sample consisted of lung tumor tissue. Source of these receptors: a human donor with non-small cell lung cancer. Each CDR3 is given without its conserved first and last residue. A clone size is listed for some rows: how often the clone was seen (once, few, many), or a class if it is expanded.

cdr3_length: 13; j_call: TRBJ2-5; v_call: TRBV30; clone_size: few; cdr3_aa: AWSGRTGPQETQY
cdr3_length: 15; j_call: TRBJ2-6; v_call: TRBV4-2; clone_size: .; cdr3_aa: ASSQREGSAGANVLT
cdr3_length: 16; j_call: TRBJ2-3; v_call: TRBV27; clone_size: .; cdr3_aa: ASSPLGATSADTDTQY
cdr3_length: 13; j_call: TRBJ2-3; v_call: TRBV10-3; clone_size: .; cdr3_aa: AISERGGSTDTQY
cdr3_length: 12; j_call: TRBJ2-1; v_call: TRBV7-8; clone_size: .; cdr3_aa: ASSSRTGWVEQF
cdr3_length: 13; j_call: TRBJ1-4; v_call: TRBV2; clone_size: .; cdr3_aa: ATCEVGQFNEKLF
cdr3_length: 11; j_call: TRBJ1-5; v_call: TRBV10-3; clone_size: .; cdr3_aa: ASQQDSNQPQH
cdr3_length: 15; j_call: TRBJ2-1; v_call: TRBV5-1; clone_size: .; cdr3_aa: ASSFGSTGTSMNEQF
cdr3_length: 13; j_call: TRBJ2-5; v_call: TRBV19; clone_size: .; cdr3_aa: ASSIKWGAGETQY
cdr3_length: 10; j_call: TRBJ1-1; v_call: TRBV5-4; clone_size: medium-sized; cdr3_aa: ASSLQEVEAF
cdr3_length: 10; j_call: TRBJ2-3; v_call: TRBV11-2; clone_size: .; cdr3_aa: ASSVQGDTQY
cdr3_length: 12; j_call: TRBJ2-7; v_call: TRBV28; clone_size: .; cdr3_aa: ASRFWGSAYEQY
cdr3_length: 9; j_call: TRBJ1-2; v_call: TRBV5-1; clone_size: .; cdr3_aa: ASSSGYGYT
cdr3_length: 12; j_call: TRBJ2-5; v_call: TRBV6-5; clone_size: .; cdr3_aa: ASNQTQVQETQY
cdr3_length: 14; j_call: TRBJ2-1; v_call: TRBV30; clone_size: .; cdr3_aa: AWSVSTKYSYNEQF
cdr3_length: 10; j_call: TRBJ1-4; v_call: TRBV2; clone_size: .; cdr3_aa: ASGREGEKLF
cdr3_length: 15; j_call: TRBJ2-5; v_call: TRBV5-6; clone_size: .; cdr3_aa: ASSLATGQGLAETQY
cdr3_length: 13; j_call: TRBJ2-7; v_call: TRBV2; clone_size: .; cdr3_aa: ASSETADPTYEQY
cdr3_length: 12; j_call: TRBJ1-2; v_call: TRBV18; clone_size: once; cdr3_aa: ASSPGRGVYGYT
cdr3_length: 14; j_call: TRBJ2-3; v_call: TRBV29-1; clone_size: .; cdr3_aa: SVDSPAGARADTQY
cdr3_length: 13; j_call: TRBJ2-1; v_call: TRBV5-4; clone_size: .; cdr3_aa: ASSYRGGWGNEQF
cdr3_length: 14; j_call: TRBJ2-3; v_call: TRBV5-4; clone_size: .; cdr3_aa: ASSLGLADNTDTQY
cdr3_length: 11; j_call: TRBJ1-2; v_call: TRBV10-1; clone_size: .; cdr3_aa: ASSPDRANGYT
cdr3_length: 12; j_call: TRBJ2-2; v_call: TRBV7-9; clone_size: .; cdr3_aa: ASSPQGGTGELF
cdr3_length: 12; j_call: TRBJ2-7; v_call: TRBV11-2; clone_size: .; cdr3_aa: ASSLLVSSYEQY
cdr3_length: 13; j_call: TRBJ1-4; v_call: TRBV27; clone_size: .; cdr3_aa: ASSPVGGTNEKLF
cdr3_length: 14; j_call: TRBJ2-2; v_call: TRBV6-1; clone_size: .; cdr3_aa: ASSDLGTRNTGELF
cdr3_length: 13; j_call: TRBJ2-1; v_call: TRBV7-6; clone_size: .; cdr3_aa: ASSLGTTKGDEQF
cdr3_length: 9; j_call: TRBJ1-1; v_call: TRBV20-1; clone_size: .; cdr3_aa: SAEVDTEAF
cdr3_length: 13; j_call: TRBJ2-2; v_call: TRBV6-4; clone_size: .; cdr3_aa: ASSVLASETGELF
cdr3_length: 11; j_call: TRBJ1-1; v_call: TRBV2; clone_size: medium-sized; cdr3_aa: ASNRESNAEAF
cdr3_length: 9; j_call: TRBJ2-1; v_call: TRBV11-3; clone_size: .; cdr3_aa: ASSARNEQF
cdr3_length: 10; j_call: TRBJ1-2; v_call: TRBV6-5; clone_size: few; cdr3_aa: ASKIQGGGYT
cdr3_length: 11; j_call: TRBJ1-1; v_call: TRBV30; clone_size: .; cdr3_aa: AWSITTGTEAF
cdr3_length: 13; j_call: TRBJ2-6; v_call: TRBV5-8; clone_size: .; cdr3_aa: ASSQDWSGANVLT